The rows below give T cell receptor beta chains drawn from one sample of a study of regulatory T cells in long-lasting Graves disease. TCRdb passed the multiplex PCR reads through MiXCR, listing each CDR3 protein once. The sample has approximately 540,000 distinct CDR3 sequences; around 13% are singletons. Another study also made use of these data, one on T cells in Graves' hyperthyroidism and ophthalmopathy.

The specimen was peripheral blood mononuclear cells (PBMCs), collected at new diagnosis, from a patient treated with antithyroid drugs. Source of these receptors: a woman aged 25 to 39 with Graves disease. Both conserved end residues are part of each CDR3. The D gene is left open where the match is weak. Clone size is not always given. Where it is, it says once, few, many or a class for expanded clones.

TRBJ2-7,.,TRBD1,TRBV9,TGTGCCAGCAGCGTAGGGACGACAGGGGCAAGGCAGTACTTC,CASSVGTTGARQYF
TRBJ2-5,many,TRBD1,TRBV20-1,TGCAGTGCTACGCCCCTACAGGGGGCAGAGACCCAGTACTTC,CSATPLQGAETQYF
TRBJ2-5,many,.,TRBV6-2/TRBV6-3,TGTGCCAGCAGTGCTGACAGACGCTACCAAGAGACCCAGTACTTC,CASSADRRYQETQYF
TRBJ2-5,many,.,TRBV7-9,TGTGCCAGCAGCTCTGGAGGTCGCCAAGAGACCCAGTACTTC,CASSSGGRQETQYF
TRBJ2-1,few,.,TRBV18,TGTGCCAGCTCACCACTTCGGTGGGATGAGCAGTTCTTC,CASSPLRWDEQFF
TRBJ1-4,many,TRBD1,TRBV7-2,TGTGCCAGCAGCCGGGACAGGAATAATGAAAAACTGTTTTTT,CASSRDRNNEKLFF
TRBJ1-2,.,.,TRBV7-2,TGTGCCAGCAGCTTACTTCTTCTGATTTCTAACTATGGCTACACCTTC,CASSLLLLISNYGYTF
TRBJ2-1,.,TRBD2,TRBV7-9,TGTGCCAGCAGCTTGGAGCTAGCGGGGCTATACAATGAGCAGTTCTTC,CASSLELAGLYNEQFF
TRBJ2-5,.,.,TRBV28,TGTGCCAGCTCAGAGACAAGAGAGGCCCAGTACTTC,CASSETREAQYF
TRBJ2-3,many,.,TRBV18,TGTGCCAGCTCACCGTCGGACTGGAATGAGACAGATACGCAGTATTTT,CASSPSDWNETDTQYF
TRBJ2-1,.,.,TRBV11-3,TGTGCCAGCAGCTTGTGGGGTGTTGTGAATGAGCAGTTCTTC,CASSLWGVVNEQFF
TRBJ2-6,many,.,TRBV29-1,TGCAGCGTTGGGGGGCAGACCACGGCGGGGGCCAACGTCCTGACTTTC,CSVGGQTTAGANVLTF
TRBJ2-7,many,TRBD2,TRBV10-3,TGTGCCATCAGGGAAACTAGCGACTCCTACGAGCAGTACTTC,CAIRETSDSYEQYF
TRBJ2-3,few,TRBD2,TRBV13,TGTGCCAGCAGCTTTAGCGGGAGGGCAGATACGCAGTATTTT,CASSFSGRADTQYF
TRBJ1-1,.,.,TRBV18,TGTGCCAGCTCACCTGAGCAGGGGCCTACAAGGGCTGAAGCTTTCTTT,CASSPEQGPTRAEAFF
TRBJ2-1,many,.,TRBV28,TGTGCCAGCAGCCCCCAGGGGTCCCTGCGGTTCTTC,CASSPQGSLRFF
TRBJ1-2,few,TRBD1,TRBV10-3,TGTGCCATCACCGAGGAGGGACAGGGTTCCTATGGCTACACCTTC,CAITEEGQGSYGYTF
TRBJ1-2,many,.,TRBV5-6,TGTGCCAGCAGCGGCCTCGAGAGTGGCTACACCTTC,CASSGLESGYTF
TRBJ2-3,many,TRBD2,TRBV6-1,TGTGCCAGCACGCGGGGGGGGGAGGGCACAGATACGCAGTATTTT,CASTRGGEGTDTQYF
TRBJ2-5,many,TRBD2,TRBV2,TGTGCCAGCAGTGGCGGACTATCGGGGGGAGAGACCCAGTACTTC,CASSGGLSGGETQYF
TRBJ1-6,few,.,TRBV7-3,TGTGCCAGCAGCTTAGAGGGCGGATACAATTCACCCCTCCACTTT,CASSLEGGYNSPLHF
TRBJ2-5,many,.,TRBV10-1,TGCGCCAGCGCCCCAGGGGGGCAAGAGACCCAGTACTTC,CASAPGGQETQYF
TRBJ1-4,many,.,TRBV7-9,TGTGCCAGCAGCCCGCAGGCAGGCCGTGAAAAACTGTTTTTT,CASSPQAGREKLFF
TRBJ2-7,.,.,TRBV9,TGTGCCAGCAGCGTAGATAGCGGTCCCTACGAGCAGTACTTC,CASSVDSGPYEQYF
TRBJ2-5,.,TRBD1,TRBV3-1,TGTGCCAGCAGCCAAGATGATGGGACAGGGGTAGAGACCCAGTACTTC,CASSQDDGTGVETQYF
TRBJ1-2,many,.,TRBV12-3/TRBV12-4,TGTGCCAGCAGCTTAAGGGGGGCGCGGGGCTACACCTTC,CASSLRGARGYTF
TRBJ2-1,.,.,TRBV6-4,TGTGCCAGCAGTGCAGGGACAAACAATGAGCAGTTCTTC,CASSAGTNNEQFF
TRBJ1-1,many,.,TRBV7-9,TGTGCCAGCAACGTCCTTTTAGGGGAGAGCACTGAAGCTTTCTTT,CASNVLLGESTEAFF
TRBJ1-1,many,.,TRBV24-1,TGTGCCACCAGTGTCCCTAGGGGCCGATTCTCTGAAGCTTTCTTT,CATSVPRGRFSEAFF
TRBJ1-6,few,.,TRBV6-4,TGTGCCAGCAGTGAGCGGGGAAATTCACCCCTCCACTTT,CASSERGNSPLHF
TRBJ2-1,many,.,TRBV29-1,TGCAGCGTTGAGAATGTATGGGGGCGTGATAACAATGAGCAGTTCTTC,CSVENVWGRDNNEQFF
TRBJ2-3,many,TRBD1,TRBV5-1,TGCGCCAGCAGCCCCCAGGGACAGGGGACTAGCACAGATACGCAGTATTTT,CASSPQGQGTSTDTQYF
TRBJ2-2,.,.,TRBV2,TGTGCCAGCAGTCTAAGACTCACCAGTGGCACCGGGGAGCTGTTTTTT,CASSLRLTSGTGELFF
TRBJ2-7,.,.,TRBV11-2,TGTGCCAGCAGCTTCATAGGGGCCCCCTACGAGCAGTACTTC,CASSFIGAPYEQYF
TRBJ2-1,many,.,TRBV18,TGTGCCAGCTCACCTACCATCGTGCAGGGAAATGAGCAGTTCTTC,CASSPTIVQGNEQFF
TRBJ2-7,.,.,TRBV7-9,TGTGCCAGCAGCTCGCGGGACTTATTACATTCCTACGAGCAGTACTTC,CASSSRDLLHSYEQYF